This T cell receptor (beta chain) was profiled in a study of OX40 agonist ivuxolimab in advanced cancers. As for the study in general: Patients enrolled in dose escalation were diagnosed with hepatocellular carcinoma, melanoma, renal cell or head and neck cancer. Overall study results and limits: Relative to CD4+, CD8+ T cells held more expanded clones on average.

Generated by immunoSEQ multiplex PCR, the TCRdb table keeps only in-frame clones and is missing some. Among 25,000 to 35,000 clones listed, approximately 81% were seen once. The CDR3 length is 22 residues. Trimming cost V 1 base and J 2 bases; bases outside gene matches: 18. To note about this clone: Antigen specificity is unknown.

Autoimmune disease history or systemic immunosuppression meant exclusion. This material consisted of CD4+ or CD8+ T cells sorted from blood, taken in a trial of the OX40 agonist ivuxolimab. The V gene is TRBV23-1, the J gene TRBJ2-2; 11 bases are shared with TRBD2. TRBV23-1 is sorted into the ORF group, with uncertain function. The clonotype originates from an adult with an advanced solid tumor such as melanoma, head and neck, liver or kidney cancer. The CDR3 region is CASSQFVVNIAGGTTNTGELFF. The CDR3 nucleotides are TGCGCCAGCAGTCAATTTGTAGTTAATATAGCGGGAGGGACGACAAACACCGGGGAGCTGTTTTTT.